The 18 T cell receptor beta chains listed next were all sequenced from one sample in a study of blood T cell repertoires in COVID-19. Assay used: immunoSEQ multiplex PCR; TCRdb lists only in-frame clones, some missing. The sample holds roughly 180,000 clones; less than 90% are singletons and the top ten take about 4.4%. Sequencing was performed on PBMCs or T cells enriched from blood (not recorded which). Source of these receptors: a woman aged 45-59 years who had recovered from COVID-19.

The chain joins TRBV30 to TRBJ2-5, with a weak D call TRBD1 (5 bases). Trimming took off 2 bases at V and 3 bases at J, with 10 bases between the two ends. This CDR3 has 13 residues. The V gene's germline CDR1 is GTSNPN and CDR2 SVGIG (reference sequence). This CDR3 is CAWSLGHEETQYF. CDR3 DNA: TGTGCCTGGAGTTTAGGACACGAAGAGACCCAGTACTTC.

This clone has just a few counts. The sample has other DNA sequences that encode this CDR3 too. This chain uses TRBV15 with TRBJ1-5; D not resolved. CDR3 size: 15 residues. Germline V gene sequence: CDR1 LNHNV, CDR2 YYDKDF (reference sequence). The germline V and J ends were trimmed by 0 bases and 7 bases, with 13 bases remaining between them. CDR3: CATSRDRGTRQPQHF. CDR3 sequence (DNA): TGTGCCACCAGCAGAGATCGGGGAACGCGGCAGCCCCAGCATTTT.

This clone showed up many times. In nucleotides, the CDR3 is TGTGCCAGCAGCCATCGAGCGGGGGGGCTCAATGAGCAGTTCTTC. This translates into CASSHRAGGLNEQFF. The chain carries TRBV4-2 and TRBJ2-1, with TRBD2 matching over 10 bases. CDR3 length: 15 amino acids. Germline-derived CDR1 and CDR2 are LGHNA and YNFKEQ. Trimming removed 3 bases from V and 6 bases from J; junction bases left unmatched: 5.

V gene TRBV30 combines with J gene TRBJ1-3; D is ambiguous. The V gene lost 5 bases and the J gene lost 3 bases, with 11 bases spanning the gap. Germline CDR1 is GTSNPN and CDR2 is SVGIG (reference sequence). The CDR3 contains 13 residues. CDR3 residues: CAWLVGYGNTIYF. CDR3 nucleotides: TGTGCCTGGTTAGTCGGGTATGGAAACACCATATATTTT.

This clone was seen more than once but under ten times. The chain combines TRBV7-2 with TRBJ1-6, with a weak D call TRBD1 (6 bases). This CDR3 is 15 amino acids long. Germline-derived CDR1 and CDR2 are SGHTA and FQGNSA. The V end lost 5 bases, the J end lost 4 bases, and 12 bases lay between the germline ends. The CDR3 reads CASSGRDIYNSPLHF. CDR3 coding DNA: TGTGCCAGCAGCGGGAGGGACATTTATAATTCACCCCTCCACTTT.

This chain links TRBV5-1 with TRBJ1-2; no reliable D call. The germline gives CDR1 SGHRS, CDR2 YFSETQ. V lost 4 bases and J 2 bases, leaving 12 bases between the germline ends. This CDR3 region has 14 residues. The CDR3 nucleotides read TGCGCCAGCAGCCCCAGCCCGGGGAACTATGGCTACACCTTC. Translating gives CASSPSPGNYGYTF.

V gene TRBV7-2 combines with J gene TRBJ2-5; possible D gene TRBD2, 6 bases. Trimming stripped 6 bases from V and 1 base from J, with 12 bases between. Germline V gives CDR1 SGHTA, CDR2 FQGNSA. This CDR3 is built from 14 residues. Here the CDR3 reads CASRPGGSQETQYF. The DNA for the CDR3 is TGTGCCAGCAGACCTGGAGGGTCCCAAGAGACCCAGTACTTC.

J is TRBJ1-2 and V is TRBV19; D remains ambiguous. CDR3 size: 14 residues. Looked up from germline, CDR1 is LNHDA and CDR2 is SQIVND (reference sequence). V was clipped by 7 bases and J by 4 bases, with 16 bases between them. CDR3 region: CASKKEGWAYGYTF. The DNA for the CDR3 is TGTGCCAGTAAAAAAGAGGGTTGGGCCTATGGCTACACCTTC.

The rearrangement links TRBV25-1 to TRBJ2-6; D unresolved. The CDR3 runs 14 residues. Germline lookup yields CDR1 MGHDK and CDR2 SYGVNS. V was clipped by 1 base and J by 4 bases, with 5 bases between them. The CDR3 region has the DNA TGTGCCAGCAGTGAATCCAGGGGGGCCAACGTCCTGACTTTC. Protein product: CASSESRGANVLTF.

This clone was seen just once. The gene calls are TRBV12-3 or TRBV12-4 and TRBJ1-2; 7 positions match TRBD1. Losses at the gene ends were 6 bases for V and 7 bases for J; bases not matched to a gene: 8. The CDR3 is 13 residues long. CDR3 loop: CASSQGQTVGYTF. The CDR3 nucleotides read TGTGCCAGCAGCCAGGGACAGACCGTTGGCTACACCTTC.

This clone has just a few counts. CDR3 in amino acids: CASSDRQGQGLFF. The CDR3 DNA is TGTGCCAGCAGCGACCGACAGGGCCAGGGACTGTTTTTT. V usage is TRBV7-6 and J usage is TRBJ1-4, with TRBD1 matching over 7 bases. Germline loops: CDR1 SGHVS, CDR2 FNYEAQ. The CDR3 has 13 residues. J lost 13 bases, V lost 5 bases, and 10 bases had no gene match.

The chain is built from TRBV6-1 and TRBJ1-1; D gene uncertain. V was trimmed by 2 bases and J by 3 bases, leaving 19 bases between them. The CDR3 runs to 17 residues. Germline assignment: CDR1 MNHNS and CDR2 SASEGT. The chain's CDR3 is CASSESRGGFPHTEAFF. For the CDR3, the DNA is TGTGCCAGCAGTGAAAGCCGGGGAGGATTTCCCCACACTGAAGCTTTCTTT.

The V and J genes are TRBV5-1 and TRBJ1-5; no definite D call. V was cut by 0 bases and J by 3 bases, with 7 bases left in between. CDR1 is SGHRS, CDR2 YFSETQ, per germline. The CDR3 consists of 14 residues. CDR3: CASSLGSDNQPQHF. The CDR3 bases are TGCGCCAGCAGCTTGGGCTCAGACAATCAGCCCCAGCATTTT.

CDR3 loop: CASSAGKQPQHF. The DNA for the CDR3 is TGCGCCAGCAGTGCGGGTAAGCAGCCCCAGCATTTT. The V call is TRBV10-2, the J call TRBJ1-5; D uncertain. Germline values: CDR1 WSHSY, CDR2 SAAADI. This CDR3 region has 12 residues. Trimming removed 4 bases at V and 7 bases at J, with 8 bases between.

The table lists this clone with a few counts. The gene calls are TRBV6-1 and TRBJ1-4; D not certain. The CDR3 has 16 residues. Per the germline V gene, CDR1 is MNHNS and CDR2 is SASEGT. Trimming removed 1 base from V and 8 bases from J, with 17 bases in between. For the CDR3, the DNA is TGTGCCAGCAGTGAAGGGGGAGCAGTCCTGGGGGAAAAACTGTTTTTT. Translation: CASSEGGAVLGEKLFF.

J is TRBJ2-5 and V is TRBV5-6; 10 bases map to TRBD2. The V gene's germline CDR1 is SGHDT and CDR2 YYEEEE. The trim removed 5 bases at V and 4 bases at J, leaving 20 bases unmatched. The length of the CDR3 is 19 residues. The CDR3 reads CASRKGRIVAGGVAETQYF. CDR3 sequence (DNA): TGTGCCAGCAGAAAGGGCCGGATAGTAGCGGGGGGCGTGGCAGAGACCCAGTACTTC.

The rearrangement joins TRBV19 to TRBJ1-2, with D hard to call. The CDR3 has 15 amino acids. Trimming left V 0 bases short and J 0 bases short, with 8 bases between. Per the germline V gene, CDR1 is LNHDA and CDR2 is SQIVND (reference sequence). CDR3 sequence (DNA): TGTGCCAGTAGTATAGATCTGGCGGCTAACTATGGCTACACCTTC. This encodes CASSIDLAANYGYTF.

The J gene is TRBJ2-3, the V gene TRBV27; 10 bases agree with TRBD2. This CDR3 is 13 amino acids long. The V and J ends lost 10 bases and 3 bases, in that order; junction bases with no gene match: 4. CDR1 MNHEY and CDR2 SMNVEV come from the germline V gene (reference sequence). The CDR3 DNA reads as TGTGCCACTCGAGCGGGGGGGACAGATACGCAGTATTTT. As protein: CATRAGGTDTQYF.